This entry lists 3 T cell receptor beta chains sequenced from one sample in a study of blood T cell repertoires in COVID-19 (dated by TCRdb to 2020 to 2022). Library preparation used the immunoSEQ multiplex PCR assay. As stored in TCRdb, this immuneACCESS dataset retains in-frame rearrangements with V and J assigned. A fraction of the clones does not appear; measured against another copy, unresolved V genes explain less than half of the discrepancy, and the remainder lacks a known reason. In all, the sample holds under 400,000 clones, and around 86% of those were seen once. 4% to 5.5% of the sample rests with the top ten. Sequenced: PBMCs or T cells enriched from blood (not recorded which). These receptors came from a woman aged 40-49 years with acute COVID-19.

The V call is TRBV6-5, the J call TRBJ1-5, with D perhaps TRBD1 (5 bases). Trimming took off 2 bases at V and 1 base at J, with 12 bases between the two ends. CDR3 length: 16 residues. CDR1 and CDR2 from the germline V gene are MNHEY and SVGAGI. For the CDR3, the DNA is TGTGCCAGCAGTTACGGGGGGTGGGGGAGCAATCAGCCCCAGCATTTT. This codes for CASSYGGWGSNQPQHF.

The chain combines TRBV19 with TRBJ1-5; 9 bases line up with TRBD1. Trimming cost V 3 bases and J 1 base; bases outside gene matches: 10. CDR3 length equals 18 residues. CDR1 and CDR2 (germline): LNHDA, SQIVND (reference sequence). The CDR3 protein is CASSIRGTGRVSNQPQHF. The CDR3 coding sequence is TGTGCCAGTAGTATCAGAGGGACAGGGCGGGTAAGCAATCAGCCCCAGCATTTT.

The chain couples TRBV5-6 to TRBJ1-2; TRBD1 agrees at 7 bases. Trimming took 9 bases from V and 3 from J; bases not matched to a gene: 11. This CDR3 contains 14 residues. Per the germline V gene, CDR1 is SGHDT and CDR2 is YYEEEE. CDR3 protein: CATRQTGWDYGYTF. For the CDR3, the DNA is TGTGCCACCAGACAGACAGGGTGGGACTATGGCTACACCTTC. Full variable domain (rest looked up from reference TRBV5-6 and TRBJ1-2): DAGVTQSPTHLIKTRGQQVTLRCSPKSGHDTVSWYQQALGQGPQFIFQYYEEEERQRGNFPDRFSGHQFPNYSSELNVNALLLGDSALYLCATRQTGWDYGYTFGSGTRLTVV.